Listed below are T cell receptor beta chains from one sample, sequenced in a study of blood T cell repertoires in COVID-19. Clones were sequenced by immunoSEQ multiplex PCR, and TCRdb holds only the in-frame ones, with some missing. This table holds 200,000 to 250,000 clones, roughly nine tenths found once. The specimen was PBMCs or T cells enriched from blood (not recorded which). These receptors originate from a woman in her forties or fifties in a cohort exposed to, infected with or recovered from COVID-19 (not recorded which). Both conserved end residues are part of each CDR3. A D gene is named only where the DNA matches it firmly. Part of the rows lack a size; the others show once, few, many or a class for expanded clones.

d_call j_call clone_size v_call cdr3_nt cdr3_aa
TRBD1 TRBJ1-2 - TRBV7-3 TGTGCCAGCAGCCCCAATAACAGGGGTCTACCATCAAAGGGGACCGCCTTC CASSPNNRGLPSKGTAF
- TRBJ1-2 - TRBV5-1 TGCGCCAGCAGCGCCGCAGGGAAGAGGAGCTATGGCTACACCTTC CASSAAGKRSYGYTF
- TRBJ1-1 - TRBV5-1 TGCGCCAGCAGCACCGAGGGATACAGTGAAGCTTTCTTT CASSTEGYSEAFF
- TRBJ1-5 - TRBV10-3 TGTGCCATCAGTGAGGGGACAAACTATCAGCCCCAGCATTTT CAISEGTNYQPQHF
- TRBJ1-3 - TRBV10-3 TGTGCCATCAGTGAGCGGGGTACTGGAAACACCATATATTTT CAISERGTGNTIYF
TRBD1 TRBJ1-1 - TRBV19 TGTGCCAGTATCGACAGGGGGAAGACCACTGAAGCTTTCTTT CASIDRGKTTEAFF
TRBD1 TRBJ1-2 once TRBV6-5 TGTGCCAGCAGTTCACAGGGGACTTATGGCTACACCTTC CASSSQGTYGYTF
TRBD1 TRBJ2-3 - TRBV6-5 TGTGCCAGCAGTTACTCGGCAGGGGGCGGAGATACGCAGTATTTT CASSYSAGGGDTQYF
- TRBJ1-1 - TRBV7-9 TGTGCCAGCAGTTATCAGGGGATCACTGAAGCTTTCTTT CASSYQGITEAFF
- TRBJ2-7 - TRBV29-1 TGCAGCGTGCGGTCCCCCCTCACGGACGAGCAGTACTTC CSVRSPLTDEQYF
TRBD1 TRBJ2-7 few TRBV11-2 TGTGCCAGCAGCGCCCGGACAGGGGAGGACGAGCAGTACTTC CASSARTGEDEQYF
- TRBJ1-4 - TRBV5-1 TGCGCCAGCTCCGAGGGTTTAGGGTATGAAAAACTGTTTTTT CASSEGLGYEKLFF
- TRBJ2-5 - TRBV6-2/TRBV6-3 TGTGCCAGCAGTCTGCGGGGAAGCGGCGGGAAGACCCAGTACTTC CASSLRGSGGKTQYF
- TRBJ1-6 - TRBV11-2 TGTGCCAGCAGCTTTACGGACAGTGCGAATTCACCCCTCCACTTT CASSFTDSANSPLHF
TRBD2 TRBJ2-1 - TRBV4-2 TGTGCCAGCAGCCTGGGACTAGCGGGGGACTACAATGAGCAGTTCTTC CASSLGLAGDYNEQFF
- TRBJ2-1 - TRBV28 TGTGCCAGCAGTTTATGGGGCAGGCAAAGCTCCTACAATGAGCAGTTCTTC CASSLWGRQSSYNEQFF
TRBD1 TRBJ2-2 - TRBV10-3 TGTGCCATCAGTGAGCGGGACAGGGCAAACACCGGGGAGCTGTTTTTT CAISERDRANTGELFF
- TRBJ2-5 once TRBV30 TGTGCCTGGAGTGTCGGGGGAGAGACCCAGTACTTC CAWSVGGETQYF
- TRBJ2-5 few TRBV3-1/TRBV3-2 TGTGCCAGCAGCCAAGACCCTACAGGGACCCAGTACTTC CASSQDPTGTQYF
- TRBJ1-2 - TRBV7-2 TGTGCCAGCAGCCATCACCCGGGGCGGGATGCCGATTTTAACTATGGCTACACCTTC CASSHHPGRDADFNYGYTF
- TRBJ2-5 - TRBV5-1 TGCGCCAGCAGTCCAAACCGGGGAGAGACCCAGTACTTC CASSPNRGETQYF
- TRBJ2-3 - TRBV28 TGTGCCAGCAGGGTGGGCTCGGTGGGTACGCAGTATTTT CASRVGSVGTQYF
TRBD1 TRBJ2-5 - TRBV28 TGTGCCAGCAAAGCCCATGGGACAGGGGTTACTACGGAGACCCAGTACTTC CASKAHGTGVTTETQYF
- TRBJ1-1 - TRBV20-1 TGCAGTGCTGGGCGGGGCGCTGAAGCTTTCTTT CSAGRGAEAFF
TRBD1 TRBJ2-7 - TRBV19 TGTGCCAGTAGCCTACAGGGGGCCTCCGAGCAGTACTTC CASSLQGASEQYF
- TRBJ1-5 once TRBV19 TGTGCCAGTAGAACAGGGATCGTAAGTCAGCCCCAGCATTTT CASRTGIVSQPQHF
TRBD2 TRBJ2-1 once TRBV7-8 TGTGCCAGCAGTCCGCAGGTGGGCGGGGGGGAAGTTCTGTTCTTC CASSPQVGGGEVLFF
TRBD1 TRBJ1-4 - TRBV29-1 TGCAGCGTCAATGATGGGACAGCAAATAATGAAAAACTGTTTTTT CSVNDGTANNEKLFF
- TRBJ2-3 once TRBV4-1 TGCGCCAGCAGCACCCAGGGTTTACAAGATACGCAGTATTTT CASSTQGLQDTQYF
TRBD1 TRBJ1-5 - TRBV19 TGTGCCAGTAGTACAGGGGTAACAGGGGGCGGCTGGCAGCCCCAGCATTTT CASSTGVTGGGWQPQHF
- TRBJ2-3 - TRBV24-1 TGTGCCACCAGTGATCTCGGACTAACAGATACGCAGTATTTT CATSDLGLTDTQYF
- TRBJ1-1 - TRBV6-6 TGTGCCAGCAGCCTCGGACAGTTGCAAACGAACACTGAAGCTTTCTTT CASSLGQLQTNTEAFF
TRBD1 TRBJ1-5 - TRBV10-2 TGCGCCAGCAAGGGGGCCAGTCAGCCCCAGCATTTT CASKGASQPQHF
- TRBJ1-1 - TRBV10-2 TGCGCCAGCTCTAGCTGGGCTGAGGTGCCAGAAGCTTTCTTT CASSSWAEVPEAFF
- TRBJ1-4 few TRBV28 TGTGCCAGCAGTCCCTATGGTGTTTGGGCACGGGGGGAAAAACTGTTTTTT CASSPYGVWARGEKLFF
- TRBJ2-7 - TRBV5-6 TGTGCCAGCAGCCCGATAGGGGCAGGGACCTACGAGCAGTACTTC CASSPIGAGTYEQYF
- TRBJ2-7 - TRBV28 TGTGCCAGCAGCAAGCGACTTCGCCCGCCGTACTTC CASSKRLRPPYF
- TRBJ2-5 - TRBV15 TGTGCCACCAGCAGAGATATACAGGACCAAGAGACCCAGTACTTC CATSRDIQDQETQYF
- TRBJ2-1 - TRBV4-3 TGCGCCAGCAGCCAAGATAGTAGGGGCGATTACAATGAGCAGTTCTTC CASSQDSRGDYNEQFF
TRBD2 TRBJ2-1 - TRBV5-4 TGTGCCAGCAGCTTGGCGGGGGGGCTGTACAATGAGCAGTTCTTC CASSLAGGLYNEQFF
TRBD2 TRBJ2-1 - TRBV18 TGTGCCAGCTCCCCCTACGGACTAGCGGCTTACAATGAGCAGTTCTTC CASSPYGLAAYNEQFF
TRBD1 TRBJ2-5 - TRBV7-9 TGTGCCAGCAGCACCCGGGGACAGGGGCGCGGGGAGACCCAGTACTTC CASSTRGQGRGETQYF
- TRBJ1-2 - TRBV28 TGTGCCAGCAGGGGTACAGGGTATGGCTACACCTTC CASRGTGYGYTF
- TRBJ2-5 - TRBV9 TGTGCCAGCAGCGTAGCCCCACAGGGTGGAGAGACCCAGTACTTC CASSVAPQGGETQYF
TRBD1 TRBJ2-7 - TRBV3-1/TRBV3-2 TGTGCCAGCAGCCAACACCACAGGGGGCTCTCCTACGAGCAGTACTTC CASSQHHRGLSYEQYF
- TRBJ1-2 few TRBV5-1 TGCGCCAGCACCCCGGGGGGGGGTCCTGGCTACACCTTC CASTPGGGPGYTF